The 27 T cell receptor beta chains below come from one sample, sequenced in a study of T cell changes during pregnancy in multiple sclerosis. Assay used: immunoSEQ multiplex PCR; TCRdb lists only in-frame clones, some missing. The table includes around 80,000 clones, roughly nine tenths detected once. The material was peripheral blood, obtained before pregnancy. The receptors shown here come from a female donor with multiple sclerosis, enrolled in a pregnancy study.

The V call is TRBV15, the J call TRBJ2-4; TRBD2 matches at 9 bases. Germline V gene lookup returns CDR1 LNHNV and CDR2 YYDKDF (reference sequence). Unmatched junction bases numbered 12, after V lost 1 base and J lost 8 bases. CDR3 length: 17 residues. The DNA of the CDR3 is TGTGCCACCAGCAGAGGCGGGGTTAGCGGGGGCGTGGACATTCAGTACTTC. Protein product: CATSRGGVSGGVDIQYF.

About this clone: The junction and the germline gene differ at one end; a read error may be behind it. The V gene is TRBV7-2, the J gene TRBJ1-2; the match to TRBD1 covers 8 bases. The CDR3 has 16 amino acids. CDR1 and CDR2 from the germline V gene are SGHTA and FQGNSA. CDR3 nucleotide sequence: TGTGCCAGCAGTTTAGGCCCACAGGGGGCTAACTATGGCTACACCTTC. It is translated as CASSLGPQGANYGYTF.

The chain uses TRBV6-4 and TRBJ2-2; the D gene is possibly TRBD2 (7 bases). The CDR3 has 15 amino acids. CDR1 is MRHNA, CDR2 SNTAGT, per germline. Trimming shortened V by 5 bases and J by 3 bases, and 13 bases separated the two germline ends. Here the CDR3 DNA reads TGTGCCAGCAGTCGAGGGGGGGGCGACACCGGGGAGCTGTTTTTT. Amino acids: CASSRGGGDTGELFF.

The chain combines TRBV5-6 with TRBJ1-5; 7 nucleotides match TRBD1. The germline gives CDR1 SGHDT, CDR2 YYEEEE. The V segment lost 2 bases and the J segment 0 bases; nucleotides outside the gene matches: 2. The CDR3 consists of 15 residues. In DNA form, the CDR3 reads TGTGCCAGCAGCTTCGGGACAGCTAGCAATCAGCCCCAGCATTTT. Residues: CASSFGTASNQPQHF.

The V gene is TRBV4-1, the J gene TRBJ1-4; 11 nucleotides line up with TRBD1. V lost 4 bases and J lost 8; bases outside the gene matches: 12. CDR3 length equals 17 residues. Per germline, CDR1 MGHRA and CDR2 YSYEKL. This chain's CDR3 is CASSLGVGTGGLEKLFF. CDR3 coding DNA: TGCGCCAGCAGCCTTGGCGTTGGGACAGGGGGTTTGGAAAAACTGTTTTTT.

The CDR3 loop reads CASSLEGPYGYTF. The DNA of the CDR3 is TGTGCCAGCAGCTTGGAGGGGCCCTATGGCTACACCTTC. J is TRBJ1-2 and V is TRBV5-4; D perhaps matches TRBD1 (5 bases). From germline, CDR1 is SGHNT and CDR2 YYREEE (reference sequence). Trimming took 0 bases from V and 4 from J, leaving 7 bases between them. The CDR3 loop spans 13 amino acids.

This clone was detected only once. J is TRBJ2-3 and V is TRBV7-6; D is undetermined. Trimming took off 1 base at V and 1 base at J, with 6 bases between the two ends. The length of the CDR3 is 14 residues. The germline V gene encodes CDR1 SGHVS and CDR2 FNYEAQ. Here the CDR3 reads CASSLGRGTDTQYF. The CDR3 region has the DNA TGTGCCAGCAGCTTAGGGAGAGGCACAGATACGCAGTATTTT.

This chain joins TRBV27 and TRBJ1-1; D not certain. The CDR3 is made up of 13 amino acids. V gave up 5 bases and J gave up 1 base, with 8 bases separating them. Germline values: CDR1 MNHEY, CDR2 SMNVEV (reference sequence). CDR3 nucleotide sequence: TGTGCCAGCAGTCGACCGGGGAACACTGAAGCTTTCTTT. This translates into CASSRPGNTEAFF.

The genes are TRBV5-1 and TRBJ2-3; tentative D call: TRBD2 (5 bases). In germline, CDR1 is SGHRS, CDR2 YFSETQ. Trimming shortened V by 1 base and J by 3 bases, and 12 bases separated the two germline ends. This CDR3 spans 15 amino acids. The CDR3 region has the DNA TGCGCCAGCAGCTTGCTGGACTCCACGACAGATACGCAGTATTTT. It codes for CASSLLDSTTDTQYF.

The CDR3 spells CASSPQREGDTQYF. The CDR3 DNA sequence: TGTGCCAGCAGCCCTCAACGGGAGGGGGATACGCAGTATTTT. The chain employs TRBV4-2 and TRBJ2-3; 8 positions match TRBD2. V lost 4 bases to trimming and J lost 6 bases; unmatched junction nucleotides: 6. This CDR3 has 14 residues. Germline lookup yields CDR1 LGHNA and CDR2 YNFKEQ.

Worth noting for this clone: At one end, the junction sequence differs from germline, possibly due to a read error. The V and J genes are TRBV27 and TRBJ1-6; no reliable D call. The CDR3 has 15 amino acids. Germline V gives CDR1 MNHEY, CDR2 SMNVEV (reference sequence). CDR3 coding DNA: TGTGCCACCAGTATAGCGGCCCTGTGGGATTCACCCCTCCACTTT. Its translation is CATSIAALWDSPLHF.

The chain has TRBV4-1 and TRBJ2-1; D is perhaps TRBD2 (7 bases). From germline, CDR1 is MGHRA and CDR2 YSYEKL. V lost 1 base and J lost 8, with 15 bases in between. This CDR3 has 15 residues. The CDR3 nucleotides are TGCGCCAGCAGCCAAGTGGGGGGGGCCGAGGATGAGCAGTTCTTC. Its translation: CASSQVGGAEDEQFF.

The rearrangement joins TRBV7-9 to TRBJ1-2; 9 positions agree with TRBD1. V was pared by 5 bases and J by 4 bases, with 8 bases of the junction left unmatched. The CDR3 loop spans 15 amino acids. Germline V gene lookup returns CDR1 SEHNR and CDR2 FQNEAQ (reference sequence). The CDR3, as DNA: TGTGCCAGCAGCAGCCGGGACAGGGAAATCTATGGCTACACCTTC. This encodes CASSSRDREIYGYTF.

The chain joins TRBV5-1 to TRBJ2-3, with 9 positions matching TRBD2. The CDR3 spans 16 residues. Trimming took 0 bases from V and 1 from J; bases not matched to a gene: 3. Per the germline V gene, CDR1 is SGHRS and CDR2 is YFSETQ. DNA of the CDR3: TGCGCCAGCAGCTTGGAGGCTAGCGGGGGCACAGATACGCAGTATTTT. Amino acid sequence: CASSLEASGGTDTQYF. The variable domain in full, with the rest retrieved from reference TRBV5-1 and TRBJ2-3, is KAGVTQTPRYLIKTRGQQVTLSCSPISGHRSVSWYQQTPGQGLQFLFEYFSETQRNKGNFPGRFSGRQFSNSRSEMNVSTLELGDSALYLCASSLEASGGTDTQYFGPGTRLTVL.

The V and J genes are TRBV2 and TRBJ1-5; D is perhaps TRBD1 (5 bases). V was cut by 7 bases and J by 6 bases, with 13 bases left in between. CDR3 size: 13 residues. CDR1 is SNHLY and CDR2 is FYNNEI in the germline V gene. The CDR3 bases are TGTGCCAGCATGGAGGGACTAGGTCAGCCCCAGCATTTT. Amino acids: CASMEGLGQPQHF.

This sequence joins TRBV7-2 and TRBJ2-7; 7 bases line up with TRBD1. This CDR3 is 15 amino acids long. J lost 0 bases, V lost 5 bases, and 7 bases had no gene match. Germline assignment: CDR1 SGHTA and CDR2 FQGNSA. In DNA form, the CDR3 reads TGTGCCAGCAGCCTCAGACAGGGACCCTCCTACGAGCAGTACTTC. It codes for CASSLRQGPSYEQYF.

CDR3 sequence: CASSLIMAFLTDTQYF. In nucleotides, the CDR3 is TGTGCCAGCAGCTTAATTATGGCATTTTTGACAGATACGCAGTATTTT. The chain recombines TRBV7-2 with TRBJ2-3; D is uncertain. Germline V lookup: CDR1 SGHTA, CDR2 FQGNSA. V was clipped by 2 bases and J by 3 bases, with 15 bases between them. The length of the CDR3 is 16 residues.

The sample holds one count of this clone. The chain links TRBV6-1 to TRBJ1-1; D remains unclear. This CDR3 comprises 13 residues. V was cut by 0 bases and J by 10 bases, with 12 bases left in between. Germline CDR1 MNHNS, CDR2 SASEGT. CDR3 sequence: CASSEARGFGAFF. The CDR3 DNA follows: TGTGCCAGCAGTGAAGCAAGAGGGTTCGGAGCTTTCTTT.

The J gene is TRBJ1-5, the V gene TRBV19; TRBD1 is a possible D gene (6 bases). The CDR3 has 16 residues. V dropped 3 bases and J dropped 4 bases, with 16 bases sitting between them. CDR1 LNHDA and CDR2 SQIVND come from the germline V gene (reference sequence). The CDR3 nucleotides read TGTGCCAGTAGTATCGTGCCAGGGGCATCAAATCAGCCCCAGCATTTT. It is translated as CASSIVPGASNQPQHF.

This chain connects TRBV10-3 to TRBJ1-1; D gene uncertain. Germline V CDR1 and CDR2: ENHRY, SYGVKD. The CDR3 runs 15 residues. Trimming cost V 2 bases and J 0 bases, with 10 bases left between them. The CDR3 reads CAISEKELLNTEAFF. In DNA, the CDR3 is TGTGCCATCAGTGAGAAGGAGTTACTGAACACTGAAGCTTTCTTT.

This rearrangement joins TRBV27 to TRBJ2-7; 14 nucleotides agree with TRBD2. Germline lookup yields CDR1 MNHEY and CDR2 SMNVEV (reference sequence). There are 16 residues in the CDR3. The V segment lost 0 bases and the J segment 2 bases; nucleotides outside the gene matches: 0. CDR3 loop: CASSLSTSGGAYEQYF. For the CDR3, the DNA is TGTGCCAGCAGTTTATCGACTAGCGGGGGGGCCTACGAGCAGTACTTC.

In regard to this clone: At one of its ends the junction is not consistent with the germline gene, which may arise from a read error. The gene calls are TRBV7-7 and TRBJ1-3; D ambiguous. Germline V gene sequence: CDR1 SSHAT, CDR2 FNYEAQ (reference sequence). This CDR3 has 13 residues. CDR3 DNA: TGTGCTAGCAGCCCAGTATCGAAGAACACCATATATTTT. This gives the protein CASSPVSKNTIYF.

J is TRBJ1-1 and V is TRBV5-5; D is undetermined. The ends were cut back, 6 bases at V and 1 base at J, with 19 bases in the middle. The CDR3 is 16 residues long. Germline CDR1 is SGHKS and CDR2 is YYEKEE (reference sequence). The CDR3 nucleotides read TGTGCCAGCAACCCCCCACCCCTCCTAAGGAACACTGAAGCTTTCTTT. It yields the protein CASNPPPLLRNTEAFF. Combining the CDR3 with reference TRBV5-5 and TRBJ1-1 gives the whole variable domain DAGVTQSPTHLIKTRGQQVTLRCSPISGHKSVSWYQQVLGQGPQFIFQYYEKEERGRGNFPDRFSARQFPNYSSELNVNALLLGDSALYLCASNPPPLLRNTEAFFGQGTRLTVV.

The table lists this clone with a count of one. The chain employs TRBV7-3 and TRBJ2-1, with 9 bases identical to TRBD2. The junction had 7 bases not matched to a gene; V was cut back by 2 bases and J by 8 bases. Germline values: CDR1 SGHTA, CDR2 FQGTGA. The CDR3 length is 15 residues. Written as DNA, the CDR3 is TGTGCCAGCAGCTTAGGGGCTAGCGGGGAGCATGAGCAGTTCTTC. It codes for CASSLGASGEHEQFF. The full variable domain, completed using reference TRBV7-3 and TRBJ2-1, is GAGVSQTPSNKVTEKGKYVELRCDPISGHTALYWYRQSLGQGPEFLIYFQGTGAADDSGLPNDRFFAVRPEGSVSTLKIQRTERGDSAVYLCASSLGASGEHEQFFGPGTRLTVL.

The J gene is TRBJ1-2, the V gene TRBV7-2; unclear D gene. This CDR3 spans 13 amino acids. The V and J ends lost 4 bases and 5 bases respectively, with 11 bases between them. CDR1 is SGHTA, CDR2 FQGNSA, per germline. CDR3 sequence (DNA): TGTGCCAGCAGCTCCACCCGGTTATATGGCTACACCTTC. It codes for CASSSTRLYGYTF.

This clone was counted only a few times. This chain's CDR3 is CSVGGQVQGYTF. CDR3 coding DNA: TGCAGCGTTGGGGGACAGGTGCAAGGCTACACCTTC. The rearrangement uses TRBV29-1 and TRBJ1-2; TRBD1 matches at 8 bases. V trimming: 4 bases; J trimming: 8 bases; junction bases outside the gene matches: 6. The CDR3 spans 12 residues. Per germline, CDR1 SQVTM and CDR2 ANQGSEA.

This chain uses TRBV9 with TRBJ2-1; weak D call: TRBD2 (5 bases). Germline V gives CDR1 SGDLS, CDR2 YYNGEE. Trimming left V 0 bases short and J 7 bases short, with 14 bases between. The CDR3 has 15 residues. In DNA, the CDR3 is TGTGCCAGCAGCGTAGCGGGATCTCGAGGGAATGAGCAGTTCTTC. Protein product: CASSVAGSRGNEQFF.